This T cell receptor (beta chain) is drawn from a study of T cell responses to AZD1222 COVID-19 vaccine. General study points: At 160-218 and 743-854, vaccine-associated CD4 TCRs were dominant, and they spanned spike.

Profiling relied on immunoSEQ multiplex PCR, and the TCRdb table lists in-frame clones only, not all of them. The sample holds 150,000 to 180,000 clones, approximately 90% seen once. Points on this clone: The antigen is not known.

The germline V gene has CDR1 SGHTA and CDR2 FQGNSA. The germline V and J ends were trimmed by 5 bases and 6 bases, with 14 bases remaining between them. The CDR3 contains 14 residues. V gene TRBV7-2 combines with J gene TRBJ2-1; D is possibly TRBD1 (5 bases). The TCR was taken from an adult in good health. Sequenced here: peripheral blood, sampled on day 0 of AZD1222 vaccination. The CDR3 nucleotides are TGTGCCAGCAGCGTTGTTAGTAGGGGCAATGAGCAGTTCTTC. It codes for CASSVVSRGNEQFF.